This entry lists 27 T cell receptor delta chains sequenced from one sample in a study of γδ T cells in repeated Plasmodium falciparum infection. Gammadelta T cells were flow-sorted from PBMC into Vgamma9/Vdelta2+ and Vdelta2-negative populations for bulk analysis. TCRdb repeated clone calling on the multiplex PCR reads with CATT. This table has over 45,000 delta-chain clones, around 1.6% appearing once. The sequenced material came from gamma-delta T cells from blood. The source of these receptors is a pool of human donors (malaria-infected and uninfected, not separated).

This clone was detected only a few times. The protein TCRdb lists belongs to a much larger clone and differs from this DNA's translation at residue 5, which points to a read error; the protein shown is made from the DNA. J is TRDJ1 and V is TRDV1; TRDD3 matches 8 bases. The J gene, absent from TCRdb, was called here by matching the DNA to germline. With V trimmed by 4 bases and J by 0 bases, 37 bases remained unmatched. The CDR3 runs to 26 residues. The V gene's germline CDR1 is TSWWSYY and CDR2 QGS. This CDR3 is CALGGAKGLLGTQTILGAVNTDKLIF. DNA for the CDR3: TGTGCTCTTGGGGGAGCTAAAGGTCTCCTGGGTACACAGACGATACTGGGGGCTGTTAACACCGATAAACTCATCTTT.

In this sample, this clone turned up many times. The chain employs TRDV1 and TRDJ1; the D is unclear. The J gene comes from matching the DNA to germline here; TCRdb lacks it. The germline gives CDR1 TSWWSYY, CDR2 QGS. V was clipped by 4 bases and J by 4 bases, with 22 bases between them. This CDR3 spans 17 amino acids. Here the CDR3 DNA reads TGTGCTCTTGGGGGGGCACCTTATAATTCCGTCCTCGATAAACTCATCTTT. It yields the protein CALGGAPYNSVLDKLIF.

In this sample, this clone turned up many times. Other DNA sequences of this sample code for an identical CDR3. The gene calls are TRDV1 and TRDJ1; D not resolved. In germline, CDR1 is TSWWSYY, CDR2 QGS. V lost 3 bases and J 0 bases, leaving 26 bases between the germline ends. The CDR3 contains 20 residues. The CDR3 loop is CALGDPKGCRGGLYTDKLIF. CDR3 coding DNA: TGTGCTCTTGGGGACCCTAAAGGGTGTCGGGGCGGACTTTACACCGATAAACTCATCTTT.

Notes on this clone: This DNA translates differently at residue 7 from the TCRdb protein, which is that of a much larger clone; a read error is likely, and the protein shown is the DNA's own translation. This chain joins TRDV1 and TRDJ1; 13 nucleotides agree with TRDD3. The CDR3 has 23 residues. Germline V gives CDR1 TSWWSYY, CDR2 QGS. CDR3 residues: CALGDPAPSRTGGYAGYTDKLIF. Written as DNA, the CDR3 is TGTGCTCTTGGGGACCCGGCCCCATCCCGTACTGGGGGATACGCGGGGTACACCGATAAGCTCATCTTT.

This clone was counted a few times. A far more abundant clone sits one base away, making this likely a read error. At the DNA level, this CDR3 is encoded by other sequences in the same sample as well. The V gene was identified as TRDV1, while no J gene was called; the D call of TRDD3 is as the table states it, not checked on the DNA. The CDR3 loop spans 21 amino acids. In germline, CDR1 is TSWWSYY, CDR2 QGS. The CDR3 loop is CALGELANLPTSTVGSDKLIF. The DNA of the CDR3 is TGTGCTCTTGGGGAACTAGCCAACCTTCCTACGTCAACGGTTGGATCCGATAAGCTCATCTTT.

Regarding this clone: The protein that TCRdb holds for this DNA derives from a much larger clone and differs from the translated DNA at residue 7, which likely indicates a read error; the protein shown here is translated from the DNA. The CDR3 here is CALAQGGLRDTGGPLNDKLIF. As DNA, the CDR3 is TGTGCTCTTGCCCAAGGGGGCCTCCGTGACACTGGGGGGCCCCTGAACGATAAACTCATCTTT. V and J are TRDV1 and TRDJ1; 8 bases map to TRDD3. This CDR3 has 21 residues. Germline CDR1 TSWWSYY, CDR2 QGS. V shed 7 bases and J 4 bases; nucleotides not matched to a gene: 29.

This clone was detected ten times or more. Other DNA sequences from this sample encode an identical CDR3 as well. This chain joins TRDV1 and TRDJ1; 7 bases agree with TRDD3. The V gene's germline CDR1 is TSWWSYY and CDR2 QGS. The CDR3 totals 20 residues. Trimming cost V 1 base and J 7 bases; bases outside gene matches: 24. The CDR3 region has the DNA TGTGCTCTTGGGGAACGTGCCCCCCGTCCAAGCGAACTGGGGCAGGGTAAACTCATCTTT. It encodes CALGERAPRPSELGQGKLIF.

This clone rates as large (0.1 to 1%). This specimen includes other DNA sequences encoding the same CDR3. The rearrangement links TRDV3 to TRDJ1, with 12 bases matching TRDD3. V was pared by 0 bases and J by 0 bases, with 20 bases of the junction left unmatched. The CDR3 spans 21 residues. CDR1 and CDR2 from the germline V gene are TVYSNPD and GDNSRS (reference sequence). Written as DNA, the CDR3 is TGTGCCTTTAGGTTAACGTTCTTTCGCTGGGGGATACGTCGGGACACCGATAAACTCATCTTT. Amino acid sequence: CAFRLTFFRWGIRRDTDKLIF. The full variable domain, completed using reference TRDV3 and TRDJ1, is CDKVTQSSPDQTVASGSEVVLLCTYDTVYSNPDLFWYRIRPDYSFQFVFYGDNSRSEGADFTQGRFSVKHILTQKAFHLVISPVRTEDSATYYCAFRLTFFRWGIRRDTDKLIFGKGTRVTVEP.

This clone was observed at least ten times. The V gene is TRDV1, the J gene TRDJ1; TRDD2 or TRDD3 may be the D gene (5 bases each). The CDR3 has 23 amino acids. Per the germline V gene, CDR1 is TSWWSYY and CDR2 is QGS. With 2 bases removed from V and 0 bases from J, the gap between germline ends came to 34 bases. The CDR3 is CALGESTFFPGTGPLFYTDKLIF. CDR3 DNA sequence: TGTGCTCTTGGGGAAAGTACGTTCTTCCCTGGGACAGGCCCCTTGTTCTACACCGATAAACTCATCTTT.

Many counts were recorded for this clone. A read error likely explains why the TCRdb protein, taken from a much larger clone, differs from this DNA's translation at residue 12; the protein shown is translated from the DNA. V gene TRDV1 combines with J gene TRDJ1, with 13 bases that match TRDD3. In the absence of a J gene in TCRdb, the DNA was matched to germline to assign it here. Germline assignment: CDR1 TSWWSYY and CDR2 QGS. The CDR3 consists of 17 residues. The V gene end was trimmed by 1 base and the J gene end by 4 bases; junction bases not matched to a gene: 6. CDR3 amino acids: CALGERILGDTSDKLIF. Written as DNA, the CDR3 is TGTGCTCTTGGGGAACGAATACTGGGGGATACGAGCGATAAACTCATCTTT.

This clone is medium-sized. The V call is TRDV1, the J call TRDJ1; 12 bases are shared with TRDD3. V dropped 2 bases and J dropped 4; count of bases not matched to a gene: 11. The CDR3 has 18 amino acids. Germline V CDR1 and CDR2: TSWWSYY, QGS. CDR3 protein: CALGESEFWGIRGDKLIF. In nucleotides, the CDR3 is TGTGCTCTTGGGGAATCTGAGTTCTGGGGGATACGAGGCGATAAACTCATCTTT.

This clone occurred a few times. Given a far larger clone just one base away, this is likely a sequencing read error. Other nucleotide sequences in the sample specify the same CDR3. The rearrangement uses TRDV1 and TRDJ1; TRDD3 aligns across 8 bases. Matching the DNA to germline supplied the J gene, which TCRdb does not give. CDR3 length: 19 residues. Germline values: CDR1 TSWWSYY, CDR2 QGS. V was pared by 5 bases and J by 2 bases, with 19 bases of the junction left unmatched. In nucleotides, the CDR3 is TGTGCTCTTGGGCCACGCGGCGGGGGGGATAATGGTGGGACCGATAAACTCATCTTT. Translated, it gives CALGPRGGGDNGGTDKLIF.

This clone was counted between two and nine times. This DNA's translation and the protein TCRdb lists, from a much larger clone, do not match at residue 17, likely due to a read error; the protein shown is translated from the DNA. This sequence joins TRDV1 and TRDJ1; 10 bases agree with TRDD3. TCRdb supplies no J gene; here it was assigned by aligning the nucleotide sequence to germline. Per the germline V gene, CDR1 is TSWWSYY and CDR2 is QGS. V shed 1 base and J 1 base; nucleotides not matched to a gene: 24. CDR3 length equals 23 residues. CDR3: CALGERYPTGGWGIPPCTDKLIF. The CDR3, as DNA: TGTGCTCTTGGGGAACGGTATCCTACAGGAGGGTGGGGGATACCCCCCTGCACCGATAAACTCATCTTT.

This clone was seen more than once but under ten times. TCRdb's protein, taken from a much larger clone, differs from this DNA's translation at residue 18, likely owing to a read error; the protein displayed comes from the DNA. The J segment was not called; the V segment is TRDV2; the table names TRDD3, a call not compared with the DNA. The length of the CDR3 is 19 residues. CDR1 is GEAIGNYY and CDR2 is EKD in the germline V gene. CDR3 region: CACDTVPGALGDTNDKLTF. DNA of the CDR3: TGTGCCTGTGACACCGTCCCGGGGGCTCTGGGGGATACGAACGATAAACTCACCTTT.

This clone was seen a few times. The protein held in TCRdb is that of a much larger clone and does not match this DNA's translation at residue 20, likely because of a read error; the protein shown is translated from the DNA. At the DNA level, this CDR3 is encoded by other sequences in the same sample as well. The J gene was not called, though the V gene is TRDV1; TRDD3, the D gene given by the table, was not confirmed from the DNA. The CDR3 covers 22 residues. The germline CDR1 and CDR2 sequences are TSWWSYY and QGS. This chain's CDR3 is CALGDRPSYGPKGLGLTFKPIF. In DNA form, the CDR3 reads TGTGCTCTTGGGGACAGACCCTCCTACGGTCCGAAGGGCCTGGGGCTGACGTTCAAACCCATCTTT.

This clone was picked up a small number of times. A read error likely explains why the TCRdb protein, taken from a much larger clone, differs from this DNA's translation at residue 12; the protein shown is translated from the DNA. The chain joins TRDV3 to TRDJ1; TRDD3 matches at 7 bases. As TCRdb names no J gene, one was assigned here on the basis of a DNA match to germline. The CDR3 has 17 amino acids. V shed 3 bases, J shed 3 bases, and the junction held 19 bases outside the gene matches. Looked up from germline, CDR1 is TVYSNPD and CDR2 is GDNSRS (reference sequence). This CDR3 is CALNGGTRYLFADKLIF. Here the CDR3 DNA reads TGTGCCTTAAATGGGGGAACCCGATACTTATTCGCCGATAAACTCATCTTT. Combining the CDR3 with reference TRDV3 and TRDJ1 gives the whole variable domain CDKVTQSSPDQTVASGSEVVLLCTYDTVYSNPDLFWYRIRPDYSFQFVFYGDNSRSEGADFTQGRFSVKHILTQKAFHLVISPVRTEDSATYYCALNGGTRYLFADKLIFGKGTRVTVEP.

To note about this clone: The protein TCRdb lists belongs to a much larger clone and differs from this DNA's translation at residue 21, which points to a read error; the protein shown is made from the DNA. V is TRDV1 and J is TRDJ1; the match to TRDD3 covers 9 bases. TCRdb offers no J gene call, so here the DNA was matched to germline to obtain one. V dropped 1 base and J dropped 0; count of bases not matched to a gene: 45. The CDR3 runs 30 residues. Germline values: CDR1 TSWWSYY, CDR2 QGS. The CDR3, as DNA: TGTGCTCTTGGGGAACCTCCTTCCGGTCGGACTGTGAACTGGGGGACACCTGGGGCATCATGGAGTTCGTACACCGATAAACTCATCTTT. Its translation is CALGEPPSGRTVNWGTPGASWSSYTDKLIF.

This clone was picked up a small number of times. It is likely a read error: a sequence one base away is far more abundant. The same CDR3 is also encoded by other DNA sequences in this sample. This chain uses TRDV2 with TRDJ1; TRDD3 matches 10 bases. TCRdb lists no J gene, so it was determined here by aligning the DNA to germline. The CDR3 sequence is 19 residues long. The V gene end was trimmed by 0 bases and the J gene end by 0 bases; junction bases not matched to a gene: 12. CDR1 GEAIGNYY and CDR2 EKD come from the germline V gene. The CDR3: CACDTFSYGGYGYTDKLIF. The CDR3 coding sequence is TGTGCCTGTGACACCTTCTCCTACGGGGGATACGGGTACACCGATAAACTCATCTTT.

This clone has at least ten counts. A much larger clone lies a single base off, so this may be a read error. For the CDR3, the DNA is TGTGCCTGTGACCTCCCCTCTCTGCCCGATAAACTCATCTTT. It codes for CACDLPSLPDKLIF. This chain links TRDV2 with TRDJ1; D ambiguous. Germline V gives CDR1 GEAIGNYY, CDR2 EKD. The CDR3 is made up of 14 amino acids. Trimming cost V 3 bases and J 3 bases, with 13 bases left between them.

This clone was counted ten times or more. V gene TRDV1 combines with J gene TRDJ1, with 9 bases that match TRDD3. CDR3 length equals 30 residues. Germline CDR1 reads TSWWSYY; CDR2 reads QGS. Trimming took 1 base from V and 0 from J; bases not matched to a gene: 45. Written as DNA, the CDR3 is TGTGCTCTTGGGGAACCTCCTTCCGGTCGGACTGTGAACTGGGGGACACCTGGGGCACCACGGAGTTCGTACACCGATAAACTCATCTTT. Its protein product is CALGEPPSGRTVNWGTPGAPRSSYTDKLIF.

This clone was counted at least ten times. With a much larger clone just one base away, this may be a read error. This CDR3 is also generated by other DNA sequences in the sample. The chain recombines TRDV1 with TRDJ1; 10 nucleotides agree with TRDD3. This CDR3 contains 20 residues. Germline V gene data show CDR1 as TSWWSYY and CDR2 as QGS. The J segment lost 2 bases and the V segment lost 2 bases, leaving 17 bases of the junction unmatched. CDR3 loop: CALGEEGDYVGDTETDKLIF. The CDR3 nucleotides read TGTGCTCTTGGGGAAGAAGGCGACTACGTGGGGGATACAGAGACCGATAAACTCATCTTT.

In this sample, this clone turned up a few times. One base separates it from a far larger clone, so it is likely a read error. Other DNA sequences in the same sample also yield this CDR3. The chain joins TRDV1 to TRDJ1; maybe TRDD3 (5 bases). TCRdb supplies no J gene; here it was assigned by aligning the nucleotide sequence to germline. Germline V lookup: CDR1 TSWWSYY, CDR2 QGS. The CDR3 spans 12 residues. As DNA, the CDR3 is TGCGCTCTTGGGGAACAACCCGATAAACTCATCTTT. Amino acids: CALGEQPDKLIF.

Points on this clone: TCRdb lists the protein of a much larger clone for this DNA, which differs at residue 7, so this is likely a read error; the protein given here is translated from the DNA itself. This sequence joins TRDV3 and TRDJ1, with no clear D. TCRdb lists no J gene, so it was determined here by aligning the DNA to germline. Germline assignment: CDR1 TVYSNPD and CDR2 GDNSRS (reference sequence). This CDR3 has 13 amino acids. V lost 2 bases to trimming and J lost 6 bases, with 16 bases between them. DNA of the CDR3: TGTGCCTTTTCCGGCCTTTACGCGAATAAACTCATCTTT. It codes for CAFSGLYANKLIF.

With respect to this clone: TCRdb's entry gives the protein of a much larger clone, which mismatches this DNA's translation at residue 7, likely from a read error; the protein reported here is translated from the DNA. This CDR3 is also generated by other DNA sequences in the sample. The chain carries TRDV2 and TRDJ1; D remains ambiguous. As TCRdb names no J gene, one was assigned here on the basis of a DNA match to germline. V gave up 5 bases and J gave up 3 bases, with 9 bases separating them. This CDR3 spans 12 amino acids. Germline-derived CDR1 and CDR2 are GEAIGNYY and EKD. CDR3 sequence: CACGTCSDKLIF. The CDR3 DNA reads TGTGCCTGTGGGACCTGTTCCGATAAACTCATCTTT.

This clone was detected only a few times. TCRdb's protein, taken from a much larger clone, differs from this DNA's translation at residue 21, likely owing to a read error; the protein displayed comes from the DNA. The V gene is TRDV1; the J gene was not called; the table's D gene call, TRDD3, was not cross checked with the DNA. The germline CDR1 and CDR2 sequences are TSWWSYY and QGS. The CDR3 covers 22 residues. CDR3 in amino acids: CALGELVPLSHGPIQYTDKLTF. The CDR3 DNA sequence: TGTGCTCTTGGGGAACTAGTACCGCTTTCTCACGGGCCTATCCAGTACACCGATAAACTCACCTTT.

This clone was seen a handful of times. TCRdb shows a much larger clone's protein in place of this DNA's translation, and the two differ at residue 3, likely through a read error; the protein shown is translated from the DNA. V usage is TRDV1 and J usage is TRDJ1; no clear D. The J gene is not listed in TCRdb, so it was assigned here from a DNA match to germline. This CDR3 contains 19 residues. From germline, CDR1 is TSWWSYY and CDR2 QGS. This chain's CDR3 is CAPGRPLVGTKPYTDKLIF. As DNA, the CDR3 is TGTGCCCCTGGTCGTCCCCTTGTCGGGACCAAACCTTACACCGATAAACTCATCTTT.

This clone turned up a few times. The likely explanation is a read error, given a far larger clone one base away. Other DNA sequences from this sample encode an identical CDR3 as well. CDR3 sequence: CALGELVTRTPTYTDKLIF. Here the CDR3 DNA reads TGTGCTCTTGGGGAACTGGTGACGCGTACCCCGACGTACACCGATAAACTCATCTTT. The genes are TRDV1 and TRDJ1, with D unresolved. V lost 0 bases and J 0 bases, leaving 20 bases between the germline ends. This CDR3 comprises 19 residues. Germline V gene data show CDR1 as TSWWSYY and CDR2 as QGS.